This T cell receptor (beta chain) was captured in a study of blood T cell repertoires in COVID-19. The study recruited people aged about 18 to 90 years across 20 to 30 US areas. Cohort placement rested on clinical history that participants reported themselves. Per the germline V gene, CDR1 is SGHRS and CDR2 is YFSETQ. The V gene lost 3 bases and the J gene lost 9 bases, with 16 bases spanning the gap. CDR3 length: 15 residues. Authors' data handling: Estimation of nucleated cell counts relied on the amplification of reference gene primers. Clones were sequenced by immunoSEQ multiplex PCR, and TCRdb holds only the in-frame ones, with some missing. The V and J calls and clone size are taken from that table; D and trimming were inferred from the DNA. The sample consists of around 280,000 clones, about 89% of them appearing once.

This TCR was sampled from a middle-aged woman who had recovered from COVID-19. The sequencing input was PBMCs or T cells enriched from blood (not recorded which). The chain employs TRBV5-1 and TRBJ1-6; possible D gene TRBD1, 6 bases. CDR3 region: CASSSRAGVGSPLHF. DNA for the CDR3: TGCGCCAGCAGCTCCCGTGCAGGGGTCGGTTCACCCCTCCACTTT.